The 8 T cell receptor beta chains below come from one sample, sequenced in a study of cytomegalovirus exposure and HLA in healthy donors. Amplification used 60 Vbeta primers and 13 Jbeta primers. This table comes from immunoSEQ multiplex PCR, and its TCRdb copy is limited to in-frame clones, with some not included. This table has more than 110,000 clones, 70% to 75% appearing once. Source material: PBMCs. The receptors were gathered from a woman aged 40 to 55 in good health and CMV-seronegative.

The chain joins TRBV7-2 to TRBJ1-1; 8 bases are a match to TRBD1. CDR3 length: 16 amino acids. Germline trimming cut 5 bases from V and 3 bases from J; bases unmatched to any gene: 11. Per germline, CDR1 SGHTA and CDR2 FQGNSA. CDR3 in DNA: TGTGCCAGCAGCGTGGAGACAGGGGATCCGGACACTGAAGCTTTCTTT. Translating it yields CASSVETGDPDTEAFF.

The chain couples TRBV29-1 to TRBJ2-5; weak D call: TRBD1 (6 bases). V was pared by 7 bases and J by 2 bases, with 11 bases between. This CDR3 region has 12 residues. CDR1 and CDR2 from the germline V gene are SQVTM and ANQGSEA. The DNA for the CDR3 is TGCAGCGCGGACAGTCTGCAAGAGACCCAGTACTTC. Translating gives CSADSLQETQYF.

The chain has TRBV20-1 and TRBJ2-7; 7 bases align to TRBD1. Germline V lookup: CDR1 DFQATT, CDR2 SNEGSKA (reference sequence). The CDR3 totals 11 residues. The V segment lost 6 bases and the J segment 6 bases; nucleotides outside the gene matches: 5. CDR3 DNA sequence: TGCAGTGCGACTCACAGGGGCGAGCAGTACGTC. It translates to CSATHRGEQYV.

The chain is built from TRBV7-6 and TRBJ1-6, with 9 bases that match TRBD1. With V trimmed by 2 bases and J by 7 bases, 9 bases remained unmatched. Germline V gives CDR1 SGHVS, CDR2 FNYEAQ. This CDR3 spans 17 amino acids. DNA of the CDR3: TGTGCCAGCAGCTTAATGACAGGGGGGAGGGCAAATTCACCCCTCCACTTT. Protein product: CASSLMTGGRANSPLHF.

V is TRBV7-2 and J is TRBJ1-1; 7 nucleotides match TRBD1. Germline assignment: CDR1 SGHTA and CDR2 FQGNSA. This CDR3 comprises 14 residues. After removal of 4 bases from V and 5 bases from J, the junction contained 7 bases not matched to a gene. Here the CDR3 reads CASSSQGGDTEAFF. The CDR3 nucleotides are TGTGCCAGCAGCTCGCAGGGGGGAGATACTGAAGCTTTCTTT.

The gene calls are TRBV5-1 and TRBJ1-1; the D is unclear. CDR1 SGHRS and CDR2 YFSETQ come from the germline V gene. V lost 1 base and J 0 bases, leaving 10 bases between the germline ends. This CDR3 has 15 residues. CDR3 in DNA: TGCGCCAGCAGCTTGATGGAGCCCGTGAACACTGAAGCTTTCTTT. This gives the protein CASSLMEPVNTEAFF.

This clone occurred a few times. The chain is built from TRBV27 and TRBJ2-7; D might be TRBD1 (5 bases). V was pared by 2 bases and J by 1 base, with 9 bases between. Per germline, CDR1 MNHEY and CDR2 SMNVEV (reference sequence). The CDR3 is 14 amino acids. The CDR3 reads CASSLSRQSYEQYV. The CDR3 region has the DNA TGTGCCAGCAGTTTAAGCCGACAGTCCTACGAGCAGTACGTC.

The CDR3 DNA sequence: TGTGCCAGCAGCTTTAGTTCGGGTGTTGAGGAGACCCAGTACTTC. Translated: CASSFSSGVEETQYF. The V gene is TRBV7-2, the J gene TRBJ2-5; D is undetermined. The germline CDR1 and CDR2 sequences are SGHTA and FQGNSA. This CDR3 is 15 amino acids long. The V and J ends lost 3 bases and 5 bases respectively, with 16 bases between them.